This T cell receptor beta chain was profiled in a study of T cell responses to AZD1222 COVID-19 vaccine listed by TCRdb under 2021. As for the study more broadly: AZD1222 recipients whose second dose came at about 4 weeks and those whose second dose came at about 12 weeks were combined into one group, since spike-specific TCR depth and breadth did not differ between the two schedules. Trial participants were enrolled by age into 18-55, 56-69 and 70-plus year subgroups, with approximately 150, 30 and 60 TCR-sequenced participants respectively. A total of approximately 240 trial participants underwent TCR sequencing, of whom 200 to 220 received two doses of AZD1222 and about 25 received two doses of the MenACWY control vaccine. Broad study findings and their caveats: Conclusions about previously exposed vaccinees are limited because only five to seven AZD1222 recipients were SARS-CoV-2 seropositive at baseline. Because no samples from the day 14 peak response were available, repertoires could be characterized only after the peak T cell response. After two AZD1222 doses, spike-specific TCR breadth and depth were significantly higher than at day 0 and than in MenACWY recipients. Nearly half of unique spike-specific TCRs reportedly recognized epitopes outside regions mutated in the B.1.351 and B.1.1.7 variants. In the small 56-69-year group, the increase in depth fell short of significance, most likely because of low power. Most participants were white British and females outnumbered males, and the authors suggested that clonal diversity may have been underestimated. Vaccine-associated CD4 TCRs spanned the whole spike protein, with dominant responses in regions 160-218 and 743-854.

From cysteine to phenylalanine, the CDR3 is 19 amino acids long. Only CDR3 DNA remains: 57 bases, in frame from the first base. CDR1 and CDR2, per the germline V gene, are SGHVS and FQNEAQ. Trimming at the junction amounts to 4 bases on V and 2 bases on J, and the germline ends lie 23 bases apart. The intended sense of this specimen's time point label: baseline before first vaccination. Samples from vaccinated people were obtained from the UK trials COV001 and COV002, which included a single-blind randomized controlled phase 2/3 trial of AZD1222 (ChAdOx1 nCoV-19) in healthy adults. For TCRbeta chain sequencing, PBMC samples from trial participants were taken at day 0 and at day 28 after the second dose. A note on this clone: Its antigen is unknown. No quality values exist for individual bases; no much larger clone is one base distant.

The CDR3 regions of human TCRbeta chains were analyzed by immunosequencing. From the authors' description of their analysis: TCRs in the repertoires were matched against a reference library of SARS-CoV-2-specific TCRs that had been generated with the MIRA antigen-specificity platform. Breadth was defined as the fraction of unique TCRs that were SARS-CoV-2-associated. Depth was defined as the fraction of total T cells that were SARS-CoV-2-associated. Using the MIRA data, every spike-specific TCR was mapped to the spike region that the TCR reacted to and assigned to either a CD4 or a CD8 class. Log10-transformed breadth and depth values were compared by one-way ANOVA with Sidak's multiple comparisons tests. The source is immuneACCESS, and TCRdb retained only in-frame sequences with V and J called. Part of the clones is not carried over; for the studies checked, unresolved V genes explain less than half of this, and the remainder is unexplained. That table supplies the V and J calls and clone size; D and trimming were determined from the DNA. Present in this sample are roughly 140,000 clones, approximately 88% of which were seen just once. The top ten clones comprise around 2.3% of the sample.

The sample in question was peripheral blood, obtained on day 0 of AZD1222 vaccination. The chain uses TRBV7-8 and TRBJ2-2; TRBD1 could be the D gene, as 6 bases match. This receptor was obtained from an adult in good health. The CDR3 region has the sequence CASSSPRRQVGSNTGELFF. Read as DNA, the sequence is TGTGCCAGCAGCTCACCTCGGAGACAGGTTGGAAGTAACACCGGGGAGCTGTTTTTT.